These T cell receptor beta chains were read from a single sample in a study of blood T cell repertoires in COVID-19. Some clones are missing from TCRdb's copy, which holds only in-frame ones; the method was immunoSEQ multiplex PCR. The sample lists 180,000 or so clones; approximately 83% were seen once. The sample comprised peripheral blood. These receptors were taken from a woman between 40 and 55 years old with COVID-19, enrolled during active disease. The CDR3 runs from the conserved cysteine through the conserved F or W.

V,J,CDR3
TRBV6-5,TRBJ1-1,CASGRQAEAFF
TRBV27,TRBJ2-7,CASSTRQAREAEQYF
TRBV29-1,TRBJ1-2,CSVDLQGGGYTF
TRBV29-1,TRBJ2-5,CSVGTGGAETQYF
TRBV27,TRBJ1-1,CASSLSGTNTEAFF
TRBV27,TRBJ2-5,CASSLSGRGRETQYF
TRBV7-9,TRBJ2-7,CASSFDRHSYEQYF
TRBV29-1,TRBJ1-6,CSVGLGAAHSPLHF
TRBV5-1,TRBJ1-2,CASSFRTGLGNYGYTF
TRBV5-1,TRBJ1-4,CASSEGTATNEKLFF
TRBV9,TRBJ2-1,CASRWAGSYNEQFF
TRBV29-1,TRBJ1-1,CSTTPGTGGGTEAFF
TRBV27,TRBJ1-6,CASSFGGGSSPLHF
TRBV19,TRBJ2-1,CASLIAGGSYNEQFF
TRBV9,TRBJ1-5,CASSGDKEGHQPQHF
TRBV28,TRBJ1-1,CASSRRVNTEAFF
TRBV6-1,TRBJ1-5,CASSETGIGNQPQHF
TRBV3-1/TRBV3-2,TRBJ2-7,CASSLRRQVRSYEQYF
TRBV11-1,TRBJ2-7,CASSPTLAFPYEQYF
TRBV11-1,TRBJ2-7,CASSPASYEQYF
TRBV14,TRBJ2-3,CASSLGGPTDTQYF
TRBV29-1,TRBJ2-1,CSVWAYNEQFF
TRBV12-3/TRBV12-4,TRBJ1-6,CASTGQRDSPLHF
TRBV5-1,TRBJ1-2,CASSGTGFDGYTF
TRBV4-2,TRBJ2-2,CASSPSDRAAGELFF
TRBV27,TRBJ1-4,CASSSYGGGGKKLFF
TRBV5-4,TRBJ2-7,CASSLGPSDEQYF
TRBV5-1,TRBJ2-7,CASSQSYEQYF
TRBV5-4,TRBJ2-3,CASSLAAGLARDTQYF
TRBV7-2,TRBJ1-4,CASSRNSRGRNEKLFF
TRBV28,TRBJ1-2,CASSLSNYGYTF
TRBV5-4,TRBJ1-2,CASSKTGTPGYTF
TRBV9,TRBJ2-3,CASSVGQGRGTDTQYF
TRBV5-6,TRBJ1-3,CASSFTRRDSGNTIYF
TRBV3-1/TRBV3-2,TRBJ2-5,CASSQGGGYQETQYF
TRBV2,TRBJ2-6,CASGPGTGISGANVLTF
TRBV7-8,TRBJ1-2,CASGGASTYGYTF
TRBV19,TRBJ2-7,CASSTGIYEQYF
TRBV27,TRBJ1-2,CASSYLRDRLEGYTF
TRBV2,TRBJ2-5,CASSGVGIAGGQETQYF
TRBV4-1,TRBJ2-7,CASSHEGTGDEQYF
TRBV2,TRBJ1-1,CASSAWSRTEAFF
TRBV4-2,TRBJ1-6,CASSQVGGTVNSPLHF
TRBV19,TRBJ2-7,CASSMRNVREQYF
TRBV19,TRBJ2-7,CASSIGSGVPYEQYF
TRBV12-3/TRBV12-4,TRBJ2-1,CASRPTSAEQFF
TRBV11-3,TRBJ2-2,CASSLVGIVTGELFF
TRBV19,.,CASSNRIDSYEQYF
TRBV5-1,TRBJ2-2,CASSPGSGANTGELFF
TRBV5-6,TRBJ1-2,CASSLRGQGSTNYGYTF
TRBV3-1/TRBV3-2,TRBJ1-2,CASSQVGTAFYYGYTF
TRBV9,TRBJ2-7,CASSVGGQGAYEQYF
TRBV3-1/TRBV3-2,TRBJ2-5,CASSQRPLAGGETQYF
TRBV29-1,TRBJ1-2,CSVDEAARGYTF
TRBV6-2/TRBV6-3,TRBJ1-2,CASSYSGGINYGYTF